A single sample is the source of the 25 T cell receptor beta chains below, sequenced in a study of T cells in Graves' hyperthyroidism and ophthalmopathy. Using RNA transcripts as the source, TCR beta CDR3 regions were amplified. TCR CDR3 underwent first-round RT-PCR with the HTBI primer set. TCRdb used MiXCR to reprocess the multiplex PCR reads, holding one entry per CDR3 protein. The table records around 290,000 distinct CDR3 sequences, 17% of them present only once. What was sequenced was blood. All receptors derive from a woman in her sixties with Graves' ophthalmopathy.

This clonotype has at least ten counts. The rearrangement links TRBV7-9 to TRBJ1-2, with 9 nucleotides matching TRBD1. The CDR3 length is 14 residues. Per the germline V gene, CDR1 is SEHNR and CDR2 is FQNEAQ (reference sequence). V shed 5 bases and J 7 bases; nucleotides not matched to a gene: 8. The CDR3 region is CASSVITGGGGYTF. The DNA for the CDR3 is TGTGCCAGCAGCGTGATAACAGGGGGCGGTGGCTACACCTTC.

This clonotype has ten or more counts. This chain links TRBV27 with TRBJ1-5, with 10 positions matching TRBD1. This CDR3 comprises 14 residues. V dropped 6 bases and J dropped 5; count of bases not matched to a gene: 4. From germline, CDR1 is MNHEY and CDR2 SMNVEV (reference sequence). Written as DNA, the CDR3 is TGTGCCAGCAGCCACGACAGGGGGCATCAGCCCCAGCATTTT. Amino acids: CASSHDRGHQPQHF.

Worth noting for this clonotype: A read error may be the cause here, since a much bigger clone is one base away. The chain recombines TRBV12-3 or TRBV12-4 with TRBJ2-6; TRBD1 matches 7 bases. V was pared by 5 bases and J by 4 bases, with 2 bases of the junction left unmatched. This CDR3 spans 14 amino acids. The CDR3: CASSQGEGANVLTF. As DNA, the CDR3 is TGTGCCAGCAGTCAGGGGGAAGGGGCCAACGTCCTGACTTTC.

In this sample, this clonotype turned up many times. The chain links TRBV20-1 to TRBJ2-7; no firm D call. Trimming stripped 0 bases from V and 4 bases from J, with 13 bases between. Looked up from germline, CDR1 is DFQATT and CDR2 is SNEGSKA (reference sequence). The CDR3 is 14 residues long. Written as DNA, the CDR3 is TGCAGTGCTAGAGATGACGTACTCCAATACGAGCAGTACTTC. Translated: CSARDDVLQYEQYF.

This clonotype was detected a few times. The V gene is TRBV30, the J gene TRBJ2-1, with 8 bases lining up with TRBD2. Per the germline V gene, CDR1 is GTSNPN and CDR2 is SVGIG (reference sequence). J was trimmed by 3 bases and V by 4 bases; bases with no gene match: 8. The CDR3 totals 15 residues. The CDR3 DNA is TGTGCCTGGACCGAGATCCGGGAGGGCTACAATGAGCAGTTCTTC. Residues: CAWTEIREGYNEQFF.

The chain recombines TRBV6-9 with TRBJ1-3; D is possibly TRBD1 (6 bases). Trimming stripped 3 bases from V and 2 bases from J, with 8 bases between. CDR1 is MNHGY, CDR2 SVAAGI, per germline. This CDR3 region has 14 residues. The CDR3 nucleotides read TGTGCCAGCAGTTACGGGGGGCCTGGAAACACCATATATTTT. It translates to CASSYGGPGNTIYF.

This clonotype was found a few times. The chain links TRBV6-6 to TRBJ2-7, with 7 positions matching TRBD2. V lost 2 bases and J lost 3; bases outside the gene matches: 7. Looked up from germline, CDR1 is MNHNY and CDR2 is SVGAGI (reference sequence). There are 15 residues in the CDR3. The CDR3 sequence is CASSYVGGSLYEQYF. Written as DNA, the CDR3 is TGTGCCAGCAGTTACGTGGGGGGGTCACTCTACGAGCAGTACTTC.

Here the CDR3 DNA reads TGCAGTGGTTCGGCCCTGAGCTCCTACAATGAGCAGTTCTTC. It yields the protein CSGSALSSYNEQFF. This chain uses TRBV20-1 with TRBJ2-1; D gene ambiguous. Germline values: CDR1 DFQATT, CDR2 SNEGSKA (reference sequence). This CDR3 has 14 residues. The V end was cut by 7 bases, the J end by 0 bases, with 13 bases between.

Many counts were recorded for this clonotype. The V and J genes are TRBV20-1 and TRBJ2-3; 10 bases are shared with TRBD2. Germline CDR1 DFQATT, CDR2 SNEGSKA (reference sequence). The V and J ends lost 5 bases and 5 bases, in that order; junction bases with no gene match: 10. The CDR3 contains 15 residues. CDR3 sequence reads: CSADAPSGSLDTQYF. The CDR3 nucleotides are TGCAGTGCTGACGCCCCTAGCGGGAGTTTAGATACGCAGTATTTT.

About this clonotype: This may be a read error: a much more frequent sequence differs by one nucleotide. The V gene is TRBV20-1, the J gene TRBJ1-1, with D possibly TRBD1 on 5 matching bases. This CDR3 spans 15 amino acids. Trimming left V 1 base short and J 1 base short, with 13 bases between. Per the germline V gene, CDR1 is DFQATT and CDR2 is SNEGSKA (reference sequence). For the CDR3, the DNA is TGCAGTGCTAGAGTGCCCGGGGCGGAGAACACTGAAGCTTTCTTT. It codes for CSARVPGAENTEAFF.

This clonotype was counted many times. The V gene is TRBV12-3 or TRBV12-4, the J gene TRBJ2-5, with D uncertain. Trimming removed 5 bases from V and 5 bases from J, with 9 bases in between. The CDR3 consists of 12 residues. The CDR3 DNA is TGTGCCAGCAGTACGTTGAGGGAGACCCAGTACTTC. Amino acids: CASSTLRETQYF.

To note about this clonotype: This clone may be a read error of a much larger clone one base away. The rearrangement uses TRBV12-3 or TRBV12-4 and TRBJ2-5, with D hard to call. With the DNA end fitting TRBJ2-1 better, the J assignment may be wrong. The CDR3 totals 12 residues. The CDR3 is CASSLVTETQFF. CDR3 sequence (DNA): TGTGCCAGCAGTTTGGTAACGGAGACCCAGTTCTTC.

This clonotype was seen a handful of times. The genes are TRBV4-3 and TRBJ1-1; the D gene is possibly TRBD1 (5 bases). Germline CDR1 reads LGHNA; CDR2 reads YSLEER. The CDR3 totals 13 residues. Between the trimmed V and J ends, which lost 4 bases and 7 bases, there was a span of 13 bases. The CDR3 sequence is CASSRRDSGEAFF. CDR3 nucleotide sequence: TGCGCCAGCAGCCGCCGGGACTCAGGTGAAGCTTTCTTT.

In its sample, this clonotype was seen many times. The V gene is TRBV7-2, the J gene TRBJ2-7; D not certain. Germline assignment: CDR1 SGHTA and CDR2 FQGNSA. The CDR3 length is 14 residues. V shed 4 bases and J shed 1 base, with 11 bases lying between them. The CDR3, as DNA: TGTGCCAGCAGCTCAACCTACAGTTCCTACGAGCAGTACTTC. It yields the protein CASSSTYSSYEQYF.

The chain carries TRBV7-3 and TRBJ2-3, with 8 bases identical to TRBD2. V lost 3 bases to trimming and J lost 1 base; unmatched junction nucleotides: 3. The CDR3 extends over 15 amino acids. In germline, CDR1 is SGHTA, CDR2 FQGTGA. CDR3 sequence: CASSFSTSGTDTQYF. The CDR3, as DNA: TGTGCCAGCAGCTTTTCGACTAGCGGCACAGATACGCAGTATTTT.

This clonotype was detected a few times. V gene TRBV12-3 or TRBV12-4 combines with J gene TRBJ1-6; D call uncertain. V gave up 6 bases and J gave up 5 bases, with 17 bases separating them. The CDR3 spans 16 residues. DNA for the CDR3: TGTGCCAGCAGCCTGCGGTCAGGTCTTGATAATTCACCCCTCCACTTT. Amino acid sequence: CASSLRSGLDNSPLHF.

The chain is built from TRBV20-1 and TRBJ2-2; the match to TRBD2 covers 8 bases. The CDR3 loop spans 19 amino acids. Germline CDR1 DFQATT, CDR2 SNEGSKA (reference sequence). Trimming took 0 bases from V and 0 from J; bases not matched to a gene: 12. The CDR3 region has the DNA TGCAGTGCTAGAGATCTAAAGGGGCGGGGGGCCCCGAACACCGGGGAGCTGTTTTTT. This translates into CSARDLKGRGAPNTGELFF.

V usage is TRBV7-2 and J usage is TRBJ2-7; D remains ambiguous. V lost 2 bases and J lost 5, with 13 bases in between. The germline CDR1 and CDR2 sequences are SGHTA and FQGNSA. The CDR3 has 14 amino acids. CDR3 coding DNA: TGTGCCAGCAGCTTAACGCTAGTTGGTAACGAGCAGTACTTC. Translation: CASSLTLVGNEQYF.

CDR3: CASSKAGQRNTIYF. The CDR3 DNA reads as TGTGCCAGCTCAAAGGCGGGACAGAGAAACACCATATATTTT. The rearrangement joins TRBV18 to TRBJ1-3, with 7 bases matching TRBD1. Germline CDR1 KGHSH, CDR2 LQKENI. The CDR3 extends over 14 amino acids. Germline trimming cut 5 bases from V and 5 bases from J; bases unmatched to any gene: 6.

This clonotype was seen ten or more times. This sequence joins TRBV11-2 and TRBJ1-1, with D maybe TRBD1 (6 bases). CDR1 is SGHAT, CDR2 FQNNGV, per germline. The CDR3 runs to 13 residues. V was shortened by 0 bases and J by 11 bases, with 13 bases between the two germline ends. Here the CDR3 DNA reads TGTGCCAGCAGCTTAGATAAGGGGGATTCGGCTTTCTTT. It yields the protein CASSLDKGDSAFF.

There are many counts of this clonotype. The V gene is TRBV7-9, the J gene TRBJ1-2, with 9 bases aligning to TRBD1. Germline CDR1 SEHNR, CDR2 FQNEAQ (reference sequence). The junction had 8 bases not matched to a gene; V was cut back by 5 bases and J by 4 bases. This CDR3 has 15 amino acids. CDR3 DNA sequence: TGTGCCAGCAGCCACACTCCGGGACAGGGCTATGGCTACACCTTC. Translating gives CASSHTPGQGYGYTF.

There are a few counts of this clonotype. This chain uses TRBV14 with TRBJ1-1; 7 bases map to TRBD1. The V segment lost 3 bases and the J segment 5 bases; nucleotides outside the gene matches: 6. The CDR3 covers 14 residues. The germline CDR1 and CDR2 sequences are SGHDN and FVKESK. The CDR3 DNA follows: TGTGCCAGCAGCCACCCGGACAGGAGGACTGAAGCTTTCTTT. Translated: CASSHPDRRTEAFF.

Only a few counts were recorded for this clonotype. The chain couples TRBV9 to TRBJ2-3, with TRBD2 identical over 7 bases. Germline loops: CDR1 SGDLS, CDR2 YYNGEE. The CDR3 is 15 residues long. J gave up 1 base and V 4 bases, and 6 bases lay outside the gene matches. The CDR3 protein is CASSFSLAGTDTQYF. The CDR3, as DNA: TGTGCCAGCAGCTTTTCGCTAGCGGGCACAGATACGCAGTATTTT.

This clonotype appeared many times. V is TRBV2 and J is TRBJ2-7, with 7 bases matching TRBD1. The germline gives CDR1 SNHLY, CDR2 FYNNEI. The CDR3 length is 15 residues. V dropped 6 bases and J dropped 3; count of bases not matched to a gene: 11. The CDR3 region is CASSITPGQSYEQYF. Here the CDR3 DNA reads TGTGCCAGCAGCATTACGCCGGGACAGAGCTACGAGCAGTACTTC.

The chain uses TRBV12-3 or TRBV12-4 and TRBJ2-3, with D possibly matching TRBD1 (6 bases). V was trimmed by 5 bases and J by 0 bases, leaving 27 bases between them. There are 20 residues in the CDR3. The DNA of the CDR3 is TGTGCCAGCAGTCCGGACAGCGCCGGTCGCGCGGCCCCAAGCACAGATACGCAGTATTTT. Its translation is CASSPDSAGRAAPSTDTQYF.